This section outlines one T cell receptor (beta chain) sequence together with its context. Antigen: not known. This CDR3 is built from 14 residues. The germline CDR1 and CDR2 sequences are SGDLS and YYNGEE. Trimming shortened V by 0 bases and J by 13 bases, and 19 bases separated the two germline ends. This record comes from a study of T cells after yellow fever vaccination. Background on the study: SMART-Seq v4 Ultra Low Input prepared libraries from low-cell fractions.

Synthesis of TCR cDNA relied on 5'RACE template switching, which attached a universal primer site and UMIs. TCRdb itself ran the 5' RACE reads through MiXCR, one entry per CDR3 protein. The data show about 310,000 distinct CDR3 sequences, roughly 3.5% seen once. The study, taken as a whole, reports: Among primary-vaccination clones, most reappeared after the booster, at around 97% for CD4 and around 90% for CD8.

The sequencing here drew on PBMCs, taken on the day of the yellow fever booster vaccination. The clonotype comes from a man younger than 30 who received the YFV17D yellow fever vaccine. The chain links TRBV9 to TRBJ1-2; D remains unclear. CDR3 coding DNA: TGTGCCAGCAGCGTAGAAGCAGTCTCCGTCCTTCCCACCTTC. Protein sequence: CASSVEAVSVLPTF.